This T cell receptor (beta chain) emerged from a study of CD8 T cells in ankylosing spondylitis. Libraries of TCR beta came from quantitative 5'-RACE with molecular barcodes. TCRdb processed the 5' RACE reads anew with MiXCR; each CDR3 protein has one entry. The top ten hold around 4.5% of the sample, which has hundreds of thousands of distinct CDR3 sequences, roughly 32% seen once. Study results and caveats: Disease-linked clones reportedly showed significant enrichment in matched ankylosing spondylitis synovial fluid. There was a TCR beta motif, made of several highly homologous variants, that appeared characteristic of ankylosing spondylitis blood.

The germline V gene has CDR1 DFQATT and CDR2 SNEGSKA (reference sequence). This CDR3 has 13 residues. As regards this clonotype: Its antigen remains unknown.

What was sequenced was blood, either unsorted or a sorted T cell fraction (not recorded which). V is TRBV20-1 and J is TRBJ2-3, with D possibly being TRBD2 (6 bases). The source of this sequence is a male donor with ankylosing spondylitis or in good health (not recorded which). This CDR3 is CSARLELTDTQYF. In DNA, the CDR3 is TGCAGCGCCCGACTAGAGCTCACAGATACGCAGTATTTT.